These 4 T cell receptor beta chains originate from one sample sequenced in a study of blood T cell repertoires in COVID-19 (dated by TCRdb to 2018 to 2021). The receptor library was made with the immunoSEQ multiplex PCR assay. Sourced from immuneACCESS, this table was stored by TCRdb with only in-frame sequences that have V and J called. A share of the clones is absent; for the studies checked, an unresolved V gene accounts for under half, and the remainder has no known explanation. This sample is represented by approximately 330,000 clones; approximately 83% of them were singletons. The ten most abundant clones make up about 4.2% of the sample. The sample comprised PBMCs or T cells enriched from blood (not recorded which). The receptors stem from a woman aged 40 to 50 with acute COVID-19.

The CDR3 sequence is CASSNSGGPGELFF. CDR3 nucleotide sequence: TGCGCCAGCAGTAATAGCGGGGGTCCCGGGGAGCTGTTTTTT. The chain has TRBV5-1 and TRBJ2-2, with 9 bases matching TRBD2. The length of the CDR3 is 14 residues. The V segment lost 5 bases and the J segment 6 bases; nucleotides outside the gene matches: 5. The V gene's germline CDR1 is SGHRS and CDR2 YFSETQ.

The V call is TRBV6-5, the J call TRBJ1-1; 9 bases line up with TRBD1. V dropped 6 bases and J dropped 5; count of bases not matched to a gene: 7. Looked up from germline, CDR1 is MNHEY and CDR2 is SVGAGI. The CDR3 length is 14 residues. This CDR3 reads CASRTQGALTEAFF. CDR3 bases: TGTGCCAGCAGAACACAGGGGGCTTTAACTGAAGCTTTCTTT.

The V gene is TRBV12-3 or TRBV12-4, the J gene TRBJ1-3; D remains unclear. Trimming removed 6 bases at V and 4 bases at J, with 10 bases between. CDR3 length: 13 amino acids. CDR3 sequence: CASSRDTGNTIYF. DNA of the CDR3: TGTGCCAGCAGCCGCGATACGGGAAACACCATATATTTT.

This chain uses TRBV19 with TRBJ2-3; TRBD2 might be the D (5 bases). The germline CDR1 and CDR2 sequences are LNHDA and SQIVND (reference sequence). This CDR3 region has 16 residues. The V end lost 3 bases, the J end lost 3 bases, and 16 bases lay between the germline ends. The CDR3 protein is CASSMSPGYVTDTQYF. CDR3 DNA sequence: TGTGCCAGTAGTATGAGTCCGGGGTACGTGACAGATACGCAGTATTTT.